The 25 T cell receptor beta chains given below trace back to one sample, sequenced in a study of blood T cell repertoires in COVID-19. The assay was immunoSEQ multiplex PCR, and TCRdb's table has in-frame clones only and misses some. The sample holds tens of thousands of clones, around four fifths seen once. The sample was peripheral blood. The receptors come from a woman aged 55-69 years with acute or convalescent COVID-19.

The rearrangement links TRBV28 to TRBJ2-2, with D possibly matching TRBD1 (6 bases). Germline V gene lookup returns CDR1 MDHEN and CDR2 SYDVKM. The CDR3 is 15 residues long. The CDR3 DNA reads TGTGCTATCCTTGGGGCCAGGGGTCGGGCCGGGGAGCTGTTTTTT. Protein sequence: CAILGARGRAGELFF. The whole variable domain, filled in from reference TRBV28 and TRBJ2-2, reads DVKVTQSSRYLVKRTGEKVFLECVQDMDHENMFWYRQDPGLGLRLIYFSYDVKMKEKGDIPEGYSVSREKKERFSLILESASTNQTSMYLCAILGARGRAGELFFGEGSRLTVL.

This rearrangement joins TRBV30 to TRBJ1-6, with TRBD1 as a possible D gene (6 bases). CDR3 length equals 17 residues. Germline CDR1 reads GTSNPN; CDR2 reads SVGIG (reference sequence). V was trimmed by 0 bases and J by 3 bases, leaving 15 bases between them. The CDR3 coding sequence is TGTGCCTGGAGTGTTGCTGGGGGGGGCTTCTATAATTCACCCCTCCACTTT. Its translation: CAWSVAGGGFYNSPLHF.

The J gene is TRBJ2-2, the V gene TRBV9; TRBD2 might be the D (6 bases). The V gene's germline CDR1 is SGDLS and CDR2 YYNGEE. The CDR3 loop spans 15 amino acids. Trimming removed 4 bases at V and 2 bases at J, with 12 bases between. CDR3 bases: TGTGCCAGCAGCTCCCGGGACTTCAACACCGGGGAGCTGTTTTTT. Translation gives CASSSRDFNTGELFF. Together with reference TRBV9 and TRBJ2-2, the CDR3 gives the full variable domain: DSGVTQTPKHLITATGQRVTLRCSPRSGDLSVYWYQQSLDQGLQFLIQYYNGEERAKGNILERFSAQQFPDLHSELNLSSLELGDSALYFCASSSRDFNTGELFFGEGSRLTVL.

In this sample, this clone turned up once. This chain's CDR3 is CASQAIETQYF. CDR3 DNA sequence: TGTGCCAGTCAAGCTATAGAGACCCAGTACTTC. The rearrangement links TRBV3-1 (or the pseudogene TRBV3-2) to TRBJ2-5; D uncertain. Trimming took off 9 bases at V and 4 bases at J, with 9 bases between the two ends. The CDR3 runs 11 residues. Looked up from germline, CDR1 is LGHDT and CDR2 is YNNKEL (reference sequence).

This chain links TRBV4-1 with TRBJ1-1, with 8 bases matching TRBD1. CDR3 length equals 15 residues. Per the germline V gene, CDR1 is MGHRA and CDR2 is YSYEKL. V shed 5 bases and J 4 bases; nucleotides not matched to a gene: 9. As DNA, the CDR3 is TGCGCCAGCAGCGGACAGGGATCGAAGAGCACTGAAGCTTTCTTT. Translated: CASSGQGSKSTEAFF.

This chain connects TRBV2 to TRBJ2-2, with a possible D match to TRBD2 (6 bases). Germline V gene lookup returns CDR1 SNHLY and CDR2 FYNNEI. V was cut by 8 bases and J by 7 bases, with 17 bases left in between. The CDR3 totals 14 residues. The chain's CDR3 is CASRRLGSVGELFF. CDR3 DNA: TGTGCCAGCCGTAGACTAGGAAGTGTCGGGGAGCTGTTTTTT.

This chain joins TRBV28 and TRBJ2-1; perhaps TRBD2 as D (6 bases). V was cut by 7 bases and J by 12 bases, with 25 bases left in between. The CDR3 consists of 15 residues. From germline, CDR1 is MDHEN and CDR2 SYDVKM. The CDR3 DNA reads TGTGCCAGCACCACCGCCCAGGGAGGTTGGGATGGGCAGTTCTTC. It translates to CASTTAQGGWDGQFF.

The CDR3 sequence: CASSRAGTSEETQYF. DNA of the CDR3: TGTGCCAGCAGTCGAGCCGGGACTAGCGAAGAGACCCAGTACTTC. The chain carries TRBV2 and TRBJ2-5; TRBD2 matches at 10 bases. This CDR3 region has 15 residues. V was pared by 5 bases and J by 3 bases, with 6 bases of the junction left unmatched. The germline V gene encodes CDR1 SNHLY and CDR2 FYNNEI.

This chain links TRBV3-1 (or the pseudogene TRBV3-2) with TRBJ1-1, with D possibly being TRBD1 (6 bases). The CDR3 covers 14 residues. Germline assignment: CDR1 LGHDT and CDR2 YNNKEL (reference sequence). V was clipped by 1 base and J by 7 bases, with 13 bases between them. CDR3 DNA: TGTGCCAGCAGCCAAGTGCCAGGGGTCGGTGAAGCTTTCTTT. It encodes CASSQVPGVGEAFF.

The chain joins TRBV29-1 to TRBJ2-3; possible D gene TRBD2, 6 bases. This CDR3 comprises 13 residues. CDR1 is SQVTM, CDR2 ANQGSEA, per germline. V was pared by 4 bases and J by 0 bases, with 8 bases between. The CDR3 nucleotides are TGCAGCGTTGTCGGGGGAAGCACAGATACGCAGTATTTT. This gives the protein CSVVGGSTDTQYF.

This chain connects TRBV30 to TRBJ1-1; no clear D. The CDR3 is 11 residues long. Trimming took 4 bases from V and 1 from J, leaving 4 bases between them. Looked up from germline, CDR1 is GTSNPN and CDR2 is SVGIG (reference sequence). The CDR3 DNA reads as TGTGCCTGGACTAAGAACACTGAAGCTTTCTTT. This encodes CAWTKNTEAFF.

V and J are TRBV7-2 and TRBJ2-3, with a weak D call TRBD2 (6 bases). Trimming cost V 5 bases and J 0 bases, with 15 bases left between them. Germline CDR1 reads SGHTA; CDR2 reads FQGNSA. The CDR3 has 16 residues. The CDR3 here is CASSLNGGASTDTQYF. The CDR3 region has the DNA TGTGCCAGCAGCCTAAATGGCGGGGCTAGCACAGATACGCAGTATTTT.

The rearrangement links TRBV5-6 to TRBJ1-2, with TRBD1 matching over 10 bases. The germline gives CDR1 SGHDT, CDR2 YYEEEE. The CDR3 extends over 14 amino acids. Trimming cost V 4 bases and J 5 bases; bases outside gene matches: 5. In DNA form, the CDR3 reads TGTGCCAGCAGCCTGGACAGGGGGAGGTATGGCTACACCTTC. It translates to CASSLDRGRYGYTF. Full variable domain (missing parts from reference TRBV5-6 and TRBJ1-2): DAGVTQSPTHLIKTRGQQVTLRCSPKSGHDTVSWYQQALGQGPQFIFQYYEEEERQRGNFPDRFSGHQFPNYSSELNVNALLLGDSALYLCASSLDRGRYGYTFGSGTRLTVV.

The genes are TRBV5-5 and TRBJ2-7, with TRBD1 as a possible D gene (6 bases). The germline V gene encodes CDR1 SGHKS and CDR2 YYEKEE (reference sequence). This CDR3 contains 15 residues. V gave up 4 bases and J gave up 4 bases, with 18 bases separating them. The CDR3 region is CASSLVGGEGYEQYF. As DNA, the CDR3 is TGTGCCAGCAGCCTCGTTGGGGGCGAGGGGTACGAGCAGTACTTC.

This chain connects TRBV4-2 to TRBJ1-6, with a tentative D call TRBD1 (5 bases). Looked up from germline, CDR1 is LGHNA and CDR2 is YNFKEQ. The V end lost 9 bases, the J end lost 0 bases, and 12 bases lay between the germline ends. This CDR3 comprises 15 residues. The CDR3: CASSGDYSYNSPLHF. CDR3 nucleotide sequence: TGTGCCAGTTCCGGGGACTACTCCTATAATTCACCCCTCCACTTT.

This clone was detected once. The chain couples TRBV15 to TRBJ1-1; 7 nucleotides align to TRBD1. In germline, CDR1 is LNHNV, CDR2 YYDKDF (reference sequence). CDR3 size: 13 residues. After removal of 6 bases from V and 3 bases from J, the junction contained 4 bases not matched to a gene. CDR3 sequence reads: CATRRGQDTEAFF. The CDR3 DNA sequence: TGTGCCACCAGACGCGGACAGGACACTGAAGCTTTCTTT.

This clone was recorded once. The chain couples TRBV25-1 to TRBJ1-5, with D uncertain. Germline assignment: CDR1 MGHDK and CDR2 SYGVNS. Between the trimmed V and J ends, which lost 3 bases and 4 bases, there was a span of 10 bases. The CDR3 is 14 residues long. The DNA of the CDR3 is TGTGCCAGCAGTGATAGCGGGAAGAATCAGCCCCAGCATTTT. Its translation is CASSDSGKNQPQHF.

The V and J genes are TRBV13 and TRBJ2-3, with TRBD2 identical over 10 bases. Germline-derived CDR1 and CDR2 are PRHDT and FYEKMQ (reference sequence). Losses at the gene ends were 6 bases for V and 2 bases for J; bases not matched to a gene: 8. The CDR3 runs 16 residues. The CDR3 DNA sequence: TGTGCCAGCAGGCGGAGCGGGGGGGCTGTCACAGATACGCAGTATTTT. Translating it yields CASRRSGGAVTDTQYF.

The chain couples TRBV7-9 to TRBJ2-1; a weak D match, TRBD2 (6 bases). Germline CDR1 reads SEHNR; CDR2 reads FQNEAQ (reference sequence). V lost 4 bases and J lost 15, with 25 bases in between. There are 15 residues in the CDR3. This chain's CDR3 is CASSSFGGASEGSFF. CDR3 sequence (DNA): TGTGCCAGCAGCTCCTTTGGAGGGGCTAGCGAGGGTTCGTTCTTC.

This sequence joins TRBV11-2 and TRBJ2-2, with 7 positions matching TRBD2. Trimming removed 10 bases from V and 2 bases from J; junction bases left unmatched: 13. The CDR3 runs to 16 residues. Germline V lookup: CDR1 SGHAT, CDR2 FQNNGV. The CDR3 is CAIPKWRESNTGELFF. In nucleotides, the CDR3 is TGTGCCATCCCTAAGTGGCGGGAGTCCAACACCGGGGAGCTGTTTTTT.

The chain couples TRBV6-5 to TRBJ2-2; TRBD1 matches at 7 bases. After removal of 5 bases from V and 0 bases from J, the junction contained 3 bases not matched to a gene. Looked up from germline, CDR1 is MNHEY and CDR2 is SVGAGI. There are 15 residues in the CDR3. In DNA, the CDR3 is TGTGCCAGCAGTCCGGGACAGCCGAACACCGGGGAGCTGTTTTTT. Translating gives CASSPGQPNTGELFF.

The CDR3 spells CASGRGPGTNEKLFF. In DNA, the CDR3 is TGTGCCAGCGGAAGGGGGCCGGGAACTAATGAAAAACTGTTTTTT. This chain joins TRBV6-5 and TRBJ1-4; 7 nucleotides align to TRBD1. This CDR3 region has 15 residues. J was trimmed by 1 base and V by 8 bases; bases with no gene match: 7. The germline gives CDR1 MNHEY, CDR2 SVGAGI.

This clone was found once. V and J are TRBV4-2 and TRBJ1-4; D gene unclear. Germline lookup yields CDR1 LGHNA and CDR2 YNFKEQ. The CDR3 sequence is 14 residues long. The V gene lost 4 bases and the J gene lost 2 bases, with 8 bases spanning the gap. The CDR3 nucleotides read TGTGCCAGCAGCCTCGGAGGCACTAATGAAAAACTGTTTTTT. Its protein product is CASSLGGTNEKLFF.

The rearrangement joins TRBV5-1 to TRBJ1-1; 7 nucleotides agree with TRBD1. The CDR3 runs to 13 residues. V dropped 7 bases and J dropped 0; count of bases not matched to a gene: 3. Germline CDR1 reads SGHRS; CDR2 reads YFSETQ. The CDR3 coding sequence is TGCGCCAGCGGAGACAGGGTGAACACTGAAGCTTTCTTT. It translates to CASGDRVNTEAFF.

CDR3 residues: CASSVGQAPTYEQYF. DNA of the CDR3: TGTGCCAGCAGCGTAGGACAGGCCCCGACCTACGAGCAGTACTTC. V gene TRBV9 combines with J gene TRBJ2-7, with a weak D call TRBD1 (6 bases). V shed 0 bases and J shed 2 bases, with 12 bases lying between them. The germline CDR1 and CDR2 sequences are SGDLS and YYNGEE. The CDR3 totals 15 residues.